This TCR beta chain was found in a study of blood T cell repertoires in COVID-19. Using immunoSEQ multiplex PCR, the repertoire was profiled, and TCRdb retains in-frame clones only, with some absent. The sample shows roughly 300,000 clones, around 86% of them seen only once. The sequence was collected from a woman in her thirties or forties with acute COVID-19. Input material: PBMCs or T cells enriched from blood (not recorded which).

The CDR3 loop is CASIKFLGQGPYEQYF. The CDR3 nucleotides read TGTGCCAGCATAAAATTTTTGGGACAGGGGCCCTACGAGCAGTACTTC. The rearrangement joins TRBV27 to TRBJ2-7; 10 bases map to TRBD1. Looked up from germline, CDR1 is MNHEY and CDR2 is SMNVEV (reference sequence). V was pared by 7 bases and J by 2 bases, with 11 bases of the junction left unmatched. This CDR3 is built from 16 residues.